The present entry profiles one T cell receptor beta chain with its context. The sample belongs to a study of blood T cell repertoires in COVID-19. Study at large: Nucleic acid was either cDNA or gDNA, and it came from T cells, B-cell-depleted T cells, or PBMCs.

Original methodology: Estimates of nucleated cell counts were drawn from the amplification of reference gene primers. Here immunoSEQ multiplex PCR was the method, and the copy in TCRdb shows in-frame clones only, minus some. V and J calls plus clone size are reproduced from that table; the DNA served to infer D and trimming. The table lists about 60,000 clones, more than 80% of them singletons. V was pared by 2 bases and J by 2 bases, with 6 bases of the junction left unmatched. CDR3 length equals 15 residues. Germline V gene lookup returns CDR1 MDHEN and CDR2 SYDVKM. The chain couples TRBV28 to TRBJ2-7; 7 nucleotides agree with TRBD1. Sequenced input: peripheral blood. The receptor was isolated from a man aged 55 to 69 with acute or convalescent COVID-19. CDR3 loop: CASSLPRGFTYEQYF. Written as DNA, the CDR3 is TGTGCCAGCAGTTTACCCAGGGGGTTTACCTACGAGCAGTACTTC.